This T cell receptor (beta chain) was sequenced in a study of human T cells and chemical hapten exposure. At the level of the study: In the sensitization step, 2% DPC was placed on about 2 cm by about 2 cm of upper inner arm skin.

This CDR3 spans 17 amino acids. In germline, CDR1 is SEHNR, CDR2 FQNEAQ (reference sequence). Time point: pre-sensitization, week 0. Treatment in this sample: therapeutic diphenylcyclopropenone sensitization with weekly scalp DPC. TCRdb processed the RACE reads anew with MiXCR; each CDR3 protein has one entry. The repertoire holds about 260,000 distinct CDR3 sequences, with 7% to 10% as singletons. In regard to this clonotype: One end of the junction varies from germline; a read error may be responsible.

The chain joins TRBV7-9 to TRBJ1-6, with D possibly being TRBD1 (5 bases). This TCR came from a woman in her thirties or forties with alopecia areata. Some clones in this sample may be carry-over from other donors' samples. The specimen comprised whole blood, sampled in connection with sensitization to the hapten diphenylcyclopropenone (DPC). The CDR3 is CASSLNPGLPYTSPLHF. CDR3 DNA: TGTGCCAGCAGCTTAAATCCGGGACTCCCGTATACTTCACCCCTCCACTTT.